One and the same sample provided the 19 T cell receptor beta chains below, sequenced in a study of post-analysis software for immune sequencing data. The authors incorporated unique molecular identifiers into the TCR beta cDNA libraries. A single record per CDR3 protein comes from TCRdb applying MiXCR to the PCR reads. This sample carries about 160,000 distinct CDR3 sequences, approximately 35% of them seen once, and the ten largest clones take under 30%. Sequencing used blood, obtained after autologous hematopoietic stem cell transplantation. The receptors come from a girl under 18 with multiple sclerosis.

The chain couples TRBV5-1 to TRBJ1-1; D is ambiguous. Per germline, CDR1 SGHRS and CDR2 YFSETQ. CDR3 length: 15 residues. Trimming removed 2 bases at V and 5 bases at J, with 16 bases between. CDR3 sequence reads: CASSFEGILYTEAFF. The CDR3 coding sequence is TGCGCCAGCAGCTTCGAGGGTATCCTTTATACTGAAGCTTTCTTT.

Only a few counts were recorded for this clonotype. The J gene is TRBJ2-7, the V gene TRBV7-2; 11 nucleotides agree with TRBD2. The CDR3 is made up of 17 amino acids. Germline V gives CDR1 SGHTA, CDR2 FQGNSA. The junction had 12 bases not matched to a gene; V was cut back by 5 bases and J by 3 bases. The chain's CDR3 is CASSVGLAGGPIYEQYF. The CDR3 DNA sequence: TGTGCCAGCAGCGTGGGCTTAGCGGGAGGGCCAATCTACGAGCAGTACTTC.

A remark on this clonotype: Relative to the germline gene, one junction end is altered; a read error may explain this. The V gene is TRBV5-1, the J gene TRBJ2-7, with 10 bases that match TRBD1. The V gene's germline CDR1 is SGHRS and CDR2 YFSETQ. The CDR3 extends over 16 amino acids. CDR3 region: CASSPGGQGVIYGQYF. The CDR3 DNA sequence: TGCGCCAGCAGCCCCGGCGGACAGGGGGTTATTTACGGGCAGTACTTC.

This clonotype has only a few counts. This chain joins TRBV4-3 and TRBJ2-1, with TRBD2 matching 12 bases. This CDR3 has 15 amino acids. The junction had 1 base not matched to a gene; V was cut back by 3 bases and J by 4 bases. CDR1 and CDR2 from the germline V gene are LGHNA and YSLEER. This chain's CDR3 is CASSHGLAGYNEQFF. As DNA, the CDR3 is TGCGCCAGCAGCCACGGACTAGCGGGGTACAATGAGCAGTTCTTC.

This clonotype was counted between two and nine times. An end of the junction differs from the germline gene, which may be a read error. CDR3: CASSYTGLVDNEQFF. As DNA, the CDR3 is TGTGCCAGTAGTTACACGGGACTAGTGGACAATGAGCAGTTCTTC. The V gene is TRBV6-5, the J gene TRBJ2-1, with 8 bases aligning to TRBD2. The CDR3 covers 15 residues. Germline loops: CDR1 MNHEY, CDR2 SVGAGI.

To note about this clonotype: The junction differs from germline at one of its ends, possibly a read error. CDR3 loop: CSAGDGTSGSTWDEQFF. The CDR3 nucleotides read TGCAGTGCTGGAGATGGGACTAGCGGGAGCACCTGGGATGAGCAGTTCTTC. The gene calls are TRBV20-1 and TRBJ2-1, with 14 bases that match TRBD2. In germline, CDR1 is DFQATT, CDR2 SNEGSKA (reference sequence). CDR3 length equals 17 residues.

This clonotype has more than one count but fewer than ten. The chain employs TRBV9 and TRBJ2-7; 7 positions match TRBD1. The CDR3 is 15 amino acids. V lost 4 bases to trimming and J lost 0 bases; unmatched junction nucleotides: 7. The germline V gene has CDR1 SGDLS and CDR2 YYNGEE. CDR3 DNA: TGTGCCAGCAGCCCTGGGACAGTTACCTCCTACGAGCAGTACTTC. It yields the protein CASSPGTVTSYEQYF.

V gene TRBV12-3 or TRBV12-4 combines with J gene TRBJ1-1; D is perhaps TRBD1 (6 bases). The germline V and J ends were trimmed by 2 bases and 0 bases, with 10 bases remaining between them. There are 15 residues in the CDR3. CDR3 in amino acids: CASSLRDTLNTEAFF. Written as DNA, the CDR3 is TGTGCCAGCAGTTTACGGGACACCTTGAACACTGAAGCTTTCTTT.

This rearrangement joins TRBV4-2 to TRBJ1-4; TRBD1 aligns across 9 bases. The V gene end was trimmed by 5 bases and the J gene end by 8 bases; junction bases not matched to a gene: 15. The CDR3 length is 17 residues. Germline V gene lookup returns CDR1 LGHNA and CDR2 YNFKEQ. Here the CDR3 reads CASSYQTGGQGYEKLFF. CDR3 coding DNA: TGTGCCAGCAGCTACCAAACAGGGGGACAGGGATACGAAAAACTGTTTTTT.

This chain uses TRBV7-7 with TRBJ2-1, with D perhaps given as TRBD1 or TRBD2 (6 bases each). CDR1 SSHAT and CDR2 FNYEAQ come from the germline V gene (reference sequence). The CDR3 runs 15 residues. The CDR3 DNA reads as TGTACTAGCAGGGGTGTGGCGGTGTTCTACAATGAGCAGTTCTTC. Protein product: CTSRGVAVFYNEQFF.

This clonotype was detected a few times. The V and J genes are TRBV28 and TRBJ2-7; weak D call: TRBD2 (5 bases). The germline V and J ends were trimmed by 8 bases and 0 bases, with 23 bases remaining between them. Germline assignment: CDR1 MDHEN and CDR2 SYDVKM. There are 17 residues in the CDR3. CDR3 in amino acids: CASFPGGLATSSYEQYF. The DNA of the CDR3 is TGTGCCAGCTTCCCTGGTGGGTTAGCGACCAGCTCCTACGAGCAGTACTTC.

The rearrangement links TRBV20-1 to TRBJ2-1; 9 bases fit TRBD2. V shed 3 bases and J 0 bases; nucleotides not matched to a gene: 3. CDR3 size: 15 residues. Germline V gene lookup returns CDR1 DFQATT and CDR2 SNEGSKA (reference sequence). DNA of the CDR3: TGCAGTGCTAGGGATAGCGGGAGCTCCTACAATGAGCAGTTCTTC. Translating gives CSARDSGSSYNEQFF.

This clonotype was picked up a small number of times. V gene TRBV12-3 or TRBV12-4 combines with J gene TRBJ2-5, with a possible D match to TRBD2 (5 bases). Deletions cut 3 bases from V and 11 bases from J, with 13 bases between. The CDR3 consists of 12 residues. CDR3 coding DNA: TGTGCCAGCAGTTTGGTGGCGGGTGAGCAGTACTTC. Its protein is CASSLVAGEQYF.

This clonotype was detected only a few times. The J gene is TRBJ2-7, the V gene TRBV20-1; 11 nucleotides agree with TRBD1. The V gene's germline CDR1 is DFQATT and CDR2 SNEGSKA (reference sequence). V trimming: 3 bases; J trimming: 3 bases; junction bases outside the gene matches: 7. CDR3 length: 15 residues. The DNA for the CDR3 is TGCAGTGCTAGCGCCCCCGGGACAGGGGGCTACGAGCAGTACTTC. Residues: CSASAPGTGGYEQYF.

This clonotype was detected only a few times. The V gene is TRBV10-3, the J gene TRBJ2-5; 10 bases are a match to TRBD2. The germline gives CDR1 ENHRY, CDR2 SYGVKD. V shed 0 bases and J 4 bases; nucleotides not matched to a gene: 2. There are 15 residues in the CDR3. DNA of the CDR3: TGTGCCATCAGTGAGTCCTCTAGCGGGAGAGAGACCCAGTACTTC. It is translated as CAISESSSGRETQYF.

The rearrangement joins TRBV5-1 to TRBJ2-1, with a weak D call TRBD1 (6 bases). In germline, CDR1 is SGHRS, CDR2 YFSETQ. The CDR3 spans 15 residues. V lost 1 base and J lost 7, with 15 bases in between. CDR3 nucleotide sequence: TGCGCCAGCAGCTTGAGAAGCAGGGGCTCTAATGAGCAGTTCTTC. It translates to CASSLRSRGSNEQFF.

The CDR3, as DNA: TGCGCCAGCAGCTCTGGGGGGTTACTAGCCAAAAACATTCAGTACTTC. This codes for CASSSGGLLAKNIQYF. V and J are TRBV5-1 and TRBJ2-4, with a weak D call TRBD2 (6 bases). The V gene's germline CDR1 is SGHRS and CDR2 YFSETQ. CDR3 length: 16 amino acids. Deletions cut 3 bases from V and 0 bases from J, with 13 bases between.

This clonotype showed up just a few times. This rearrangement joins TRBV7-3 to TRBJ2-1; D uncertain. Trimming stripped 2 bases from V and 6 bases from J, with 8 bases between. CDR3 length equals 13 residues. Germline-derived CDR1 and CDR2 are SGHTA and FQGTGA. The chain's CDR3 is CASSLLGPNEQFF. CDR3 nucleotides: TGTGCCAGCAGCTTACTCGGGCCCAATGAGCAGTTCTTC.

In this sample, this clonotype turned up a few times. The chain joins TRBV4-1 to TRBJ2-4; perhaps TRBD1 as D (6 bases). Looked up from germline, CDR1 is MGHRA and CDR2 is YSYEKL. This CDR3 comprises 16 residues. Trimming pared 3 bases from V and 7 bases from J, leaving 19 bases between. CDR3 DNA: TGCGCCAGCAGCCAGAGCCTCCAGGGGATTGGCAACATTCAGTACTTC. This encodes CASSQSLQGIGNIQYF.